Presented here are 24 T cell receptor beta chains from one specimen sequenced in a study of shared clonotypes between healthy human individuals. The repertoire was sequenced with immunoSEQ multiplex PCR; TCRdb's copy has only in-frame clones and lacks some. Among approximately 2.5 million clones listed, more than 85% were seen once. The specimen sequenced was naive CD4+ T cells from PBMCs. Subset defined: CD45RA+ positively selected. Receptor source: a man aged 18 to 30 in good health. Some clones in this sample may be carry-over from other donors' samples.

The gene calls are TRBV19 and TRBJ2-3, with 9 bases that match TRBD1. V shed 6 bases and J 1 base; nucleotides not matched to a gene: 5. The CDR3 spans 15 residues. Germline CDR1 reads LNHDA; CDR2 reads SQIVND (reference sequence). This CDR3 reads CASRRGQGRTDTQYF. The CDR3 DNA reads as TGTGCCAGTAGGCGGGGACAGGGCCGCACAGATACGCAGTATTTT.

Notes on this clone: The same CDR3 can be traced to other DNA sequences in this sample. This chain connects TRBV18 to TRBJ2-3; 14 positions match TRBD2. V shed 3 bases and J 6 bases; nucleotides not matched to a gene: 5. In germline, CDR1 is KGHSH, CDR2 LQKENI. The CDR3 sequence is 16 residues long. The CDR3 is CASSPGTSGSSDTQYF. The CDR3 DNA reads TGTGCCAGCTCACCCGGGACTAGCGGGAGTTCGGATACGCAGTATTTT.

About this clone: Other nucleotide sequences from this sample produce the same CDR3. V usage is TRBV18 and J usage is TRBJ2-1, with TRBD1 as a possible D gene (7 bases). Germline values: CDR1 KGHSH, CDR2 LQKENI. The CDR3 is 16 residues long. V lost 6 bases and J lost 1, with 16 bases in between. The CDR3 loop reads CASSPPGGSSYNEQFF. The CDR3 DNA is TGTGCCAGCTCGCCCCCAGGGGGGAGTTCCTACAATGAGCAGTTCTTC.

The V and J genes are TRBV10-3 and TRBJ1-1; 8 nucleotides match TRBD1. CDR3 size: 13 residues. Germline CDR1 reads ENHRY; CDR2 reads SYGVKD. The V gene end was trimmed by 2 bases and the J gene end by 7 bases; junction bases not matched to a gene: 3. CDR3 bases: TGTGCCATCAGTGAGAACAGGGGGGATGAAGCTTTCTTT. Protein product: CAISENRGDEAFF.

This clone was picked up one time. J is TRBJ1-3 and V is TRBV7-9; D is unresolved. The CDR3 sequence is 15 residues long. V was cut by 1 base and J by 0 bases, with 7 bases left in between. CDR1 is SEHNR and CDR2 is FQNEAQ in the germline V gene (reference sequence). CDR3 residues: CASSLDGNSGNTIYF. CDR3 bases: TGTGCCAGCAGCTTAGACGGAAACTCTGGAAACACCATATATTTT.

This sequence joins TRBV27 and TRBJ2-3; D perhaps matches TRBD1 (6 bases). The CDR3 consists of 15 residues. V lost 5 bases to trimming and J lost 1 base, with 13 bases between them. Germline V gene data show CDR1 as MNHEY and CDR2 as SMNVEV (reference sequence). The CDR3 loop reads CASSTWGRGTDTQYF. The DNA for the CDR3 is TGTGCCAGCAGTACATGGGGGCGCGGCACAGATACGCAGTATTTT.

This chain's CDR3 is CSVENPRSTTEAFF. Written as DNA, the CDR3 is TGCAGCGTTGAAAATCCCCGATCCACCACTGAAGCTTTCTTT. V gene TRBV29-1 combines with J gene TRBJ1-1; D unresolved. The CDR3 spans 14 residues. Germline V gives CDR1 SQVTM, CDR2 ANQGSEA. V dropped 2 bases and J dropped 4 bases, with 14 bases sitting between them.

This chain uses TRBV9 with TRBJ2-2; tentatively, D is TRBD2 (6 bases). CDR3 size: 15 residues. The V end lost 2 bases, the J end lost 7 bases, and 15 bases lay between the germline ends. Germline CDR1 is SGDLS and CDR2 is YYNGEE. The CDR3 nucleotides are TGTGCCAGCAGCGTTACAACTAGCCATGGCGGGGAGCTGTTTTTT. Its protein product is CASSVTTSHGGELFF.

In DNA form, the CDR3 reads TGTGCCGGTAGCGGGAGGGCCGCAGAGACCCAGTACTTC. It codes for CAGSGRAAETQYF. The chain is built from TRBV2 and TRBJ2-5, with 11 nucleotides matching TRBD2. This CDR3 is 13 amino acids long. The V and J ends lost 11 bases and 4 bases, in that order; junction bases with no gene match: 6. Germline lookup yields CDR1 SNHLY and CDR2 FYNNEI.

CDR3 in amino acids: CASRQGGATDTQYF. For the CDR3, the DNA is TGTGCCAGCAGACAGGGAGGTGCGACAGATACGCAGTATTTT. This chain connects TRBV28 to TRBJ2-3; possibly TRBD1 or TRBD2 for D (6 bases each). CDR1 and CDR2 (germline): MDHEN, SYDVKM. The V gene lost 6 bases and the J gene lost 3 bases, with 13 bases spanning the gap. The CDR3 loop spans 14 amino acids.

The chain couples TRBV5-1 to TRBJ2-2; 8 positions agree with TRBD2. V gave up 1 base and J gave up 5 bases; unmatched junction bases: 10. The CDR3 is 17 residues long. The V gene's germline CDR1 is SGHRS and CDR2 YFSETQ. The CDR3 protein is CASSLQLRGALTGELFF. The CDR3 bases are TGCGCCAGCAGCTTGCAACTGCGGGGGGCGCTTACCGGGGAGCTGTTTTTT.

The chain is built from TRBV7-2 and TRBJ2-1; TRBD2 aligns across 13 bases. The germline CDR1 and CDR2 sequences are SGHTA and FQGNSA. This CDR3 spans 14 amino acids. Losses at the gene ends were 5 bases for V and 15 bases for J; bases not matched to a gene: 10. The DNA of the CDR3 is TGTGCCAGCAGCGTAGGACTAGCGGGAGATGTTCGGTTCTTC. It translates to CASSVGLAGDVRFF.

The rearrangement links TRBV4-2 to TRBJ2-3; D gene ambiguous. This CDR3 is built from 14 residues. V was clipped by 0 bases and J by 4 bases, with 8 bases between them. The germline V gene has CDR1 LGHNA and CDR2 YNFKEQ. The CDR3 is CASSQDRAPDTQYF. The CDR3 nucleotides are TGTGCCAGCAGCCAAGATAGGGCCCCAGATACGCAGTATTTT.

The chain has TRBV6-6 and TRBJ2-7; maybe TRBD2 (5 bases). Germline CDR1 is MNHNY and CDR2 is SVGAGI (reference sequence). V lost 6 bases and J 6 bases, leaving 9 bases between the germline ends. The CDR3 totals 11 residues. CDR3 nucleotide sequence: TGTGCCAGCAGAGCGGCGGGCGAGCAGTACTTC. Translating it yields CASRAAGEQYF.

The V and J genes are TRBV28 and TRBJ2-7; 7 bases fit TRBD1. Trimming at V came to 2 bases and at J to 0 bases, leaving 10 bases not matched to a gene. This CDR3 contains 17 residues. CDR1 is MDHEN and CDR2 is SYDVKM in the germline V gene. CDR3 DNA sequence: TGTGCCAGCAGTTTAAAATCCCGACAGGGCCCCTCCTACGAGCAGTACTTC. Its translation: CASSLKSRQGPSYEQYF.

The chain employs TRBV7-2 and TRBJ2-5, with 8 nucleotides matching TRBD2. V was pared by 1 base and J by 2 bases, with 12 bases of the junction left unmatched. Germline V gene sequence: CDR1 SGHTA, CDR2 FQGNSA. CDR3 size: 18 residues. The CDR3 reads CASSLGVGVAGRQETQYF. The CDR3 bases are TGTGCCAGCAGCTTAGGGGTCGGGGTAGCGGGAAGACAAGAGACCCAGTACTTC.

The chain recombines TRBV5-1 with TRBJ2-1; TRBD2 might be the D (5 bases). This CDR3 is 14 amino acids long. The ends were cut back, 1 base at V and 10 bases at J, with 15 bases in the middle. CDR1 SGHRS and CDR2 YFSETQ come from the germline V gene. The CDR3 here is CASSLTSPTAEQFF. CDR3 DNA sequence: TGCGCCAGCAGCTTGACTAGTCCCACCGCAGAGCAGTTCTTC. Drawing the rest from reference TRBV5-1 and TRBJ2-1, the complete variable domain is KAGVTQTPRYLIKTRGQQVTLSCSPISGHRSVSWYQQTPGQGLQFLFEYFSETQRNKGNFPGRFSGRQFSNSRSEMNVSTLELGDSALYLCASSLTSPTAEQFFGPGTRLTVL.

The chain combines TRBV28 with TRBJ2-7; 8 bases match TRBD2. The germline V gene has CDR1 MDHEN and CDR2 SYDVKM. The CDR3 has 13 amino acids. Unmatched junction bases numbered 8, after V lost 10 bases and J lost 3 bases. The CDR3 loop reads CATQAGGNYEQYF. CDR3 nucleotides: TGTGCCACGCAGGCGGGAGGTAACTACGAGCAGTACTTC. Filled out from reference TRBV28 and TRBJ2-7, the complete variable domain reads DVKVTQSSRYLVKRTGEKVFLECVQDMDHENMFWYRQDPGLGLRLIYFSYDVKMKEKGDIPEGYSVSREKKERFSLILESASTNQTSMYLCATQAGGNYEQYFGPGTRLTVT.

The chain joins TRBV25-1 to TRBJ1-1, with D possibly matching TRBD1 (6 bases). V was shortened by 4 bases and J by 5 bases, with 14 bases between the two germline ends. Looked up from germline, CDR1 is MGHDK and CDR2 is SYGVNS. This CDR3 comprises 14 residues. CDR3 protein: CASSAWTERTEAFF. In DNA, the CDR3 is TGTGCCAGCAGTGCATGGACAGAGAGGACTGAAGCTTTCTTT.

The chain employs TRBV5-1 and TRBJ2-2; TRBD1 is a possible D gene (5 bases). Germline V CDR1 and CDR2: SGHRS, YFSETQ. Deletions cut 4 bases from V and 7 bases from J, with 8 bases between. CDR3 size: 12 residues. CDR3 DNA sequence: TGCGCCAGCAGCCAGGGAAACGGGGAGCTGTTTTTT. It translates to CASSQGNGELFF.

The chain joins TRBV7-8 to TRBJ2-7; TRBD2 agrees at 7 bases. The junction had 9 bases not matched to a gene; V was cut back by 7 bases and J by 0 bases. CDR3 length equals 15 residues. In germline, CDR1 is SGHVS, CDR2 FQNEAQ. CDR3 coding DNA: TGTGCCAGCACAAATTTCCTAGCGGTCTCCTACGAGCAGTACTTC. It yields the protein CASTNFLAVSYEQYF.

The rearrangement joins TRBV7-3 to TRBJ2-1, with D possibly being TRBD1 (6 bases). The V end lost 1 base, the J end lost 1 base, and 8 bases lay between the germline ends. This CDR3 has 15 amino acids. Germline-derived CDR1 and CDR2 are SGHTA and FQGTGA. The chain's CDR3 is CASSLKQGSYNEQFF. The CDR3 nucleotides read TGTGCCAGCAGCTTAAAACAGGGTTCCTACAATGAGCAGTTCTTC.

With regard to this clone: Other DNA sequences from this sample encode an identical CDR3 as well. This chain links TRBV4-1 with TRBJ1-2, with D unresolved. CDR1 and CDR2 (germline): MGHRA, YSYEKL. V lost 0 bases and J 3 bases, leaving 11 bases between the germline ends. The CDR3 runs to 15 residues. CDR3 sequence: CASSQDNRGYYGYTF. CDR3 DNA: TGCGCCAGCAGCCAAGATAATCGCGGCTACTATGGCTACACCTTC.

In nucleotides, the CDR3 is TGTGCCAGCAGTTTAGGATGGGGCCAGGTGTGGGGGAACACTGAAGCTTTCTTT. Amino acid sequence: CASSLGWGQVWGNTEAFF. The chain is built from TRBV27 and TRBJ1-1; the D gene is possibly TRBD1 (5 bases). The CDR3 runs to 18 residues. V lost 2 bases, J lost 1 base, and 20 bases lay in between. Germline V lookup: CDR1 MNHEY, CDR2 SMNVEV (reference sequence).